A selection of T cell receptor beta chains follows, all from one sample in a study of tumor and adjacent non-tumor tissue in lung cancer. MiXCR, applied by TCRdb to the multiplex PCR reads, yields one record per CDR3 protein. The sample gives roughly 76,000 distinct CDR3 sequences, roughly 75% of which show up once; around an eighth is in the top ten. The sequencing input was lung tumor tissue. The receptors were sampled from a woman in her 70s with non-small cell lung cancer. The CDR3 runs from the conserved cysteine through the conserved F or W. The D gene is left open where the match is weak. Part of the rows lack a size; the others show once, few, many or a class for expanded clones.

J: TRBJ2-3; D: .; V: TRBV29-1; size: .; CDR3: CSVEDTGAGPPDTQYF; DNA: TGCAGCGTTGAAGACACTGGGGCAGGCCCCCCGGATACGCAGTATTTT
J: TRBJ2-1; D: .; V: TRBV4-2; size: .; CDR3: CASSPPRRSSNEQFF; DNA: TGTGCTAGTAGCCCACCGCGGAGAAGCAGCAATGAGCAGTTCTTC
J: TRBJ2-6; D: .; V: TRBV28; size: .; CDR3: CASSLGGHRFGANLLTF; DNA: TGTGCCAGCAGTTTAGGAGGACACCGCTTTGGGGCCAACCTCCTGACTTTC
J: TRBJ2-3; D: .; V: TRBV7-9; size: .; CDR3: CASSSSTGNTDMHYF; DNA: TGTGCCAGCAGCTCGTCTACAGGGAATACAGATATGCACTATTTT
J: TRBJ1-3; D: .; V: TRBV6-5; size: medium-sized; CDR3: CASSLGRSSSGNTIYF; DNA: TGTGCCAGCAGTTTGGGACGTTCGAGCTCTGGAAACACCATATATTTT
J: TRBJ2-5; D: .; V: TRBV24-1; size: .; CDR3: CATSDLTGNLETQYF; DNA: TGTGCCACCAGTGATTTGACGGGGAACCTAGAGACCCAGTACTTC
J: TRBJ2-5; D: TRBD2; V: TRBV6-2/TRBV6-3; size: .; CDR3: CASSYCGSGETQYF; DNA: TGTGCCAGCAGTTACTGCGGGAGCGGGGAGACCCAATACTTC
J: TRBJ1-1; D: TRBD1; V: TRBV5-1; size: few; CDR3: CVSSLDRYNTEAFF; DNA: TGCGTCAGCAGCTTGGACAGGTATAACACTGAAGCTTTCTTT
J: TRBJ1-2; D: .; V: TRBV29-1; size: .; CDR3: CGAPADSTYGYTF; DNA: TGCGGCGCCCCGGCGGACAGTACTTATGGTTACACCTTC
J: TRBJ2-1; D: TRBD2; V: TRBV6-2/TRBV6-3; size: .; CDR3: CAISYRLAGDGNEQFF; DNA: TGTGCCATCAGCTACCGACTAGCGGGAGATGGCAATGAGCAGTTTTTC
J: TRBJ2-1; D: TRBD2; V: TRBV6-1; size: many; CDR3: CASTTSGTDNEQFF; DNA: TGTGCCAGCACGACTAGCGGGACAGACAATGAGCAGTTCTTC
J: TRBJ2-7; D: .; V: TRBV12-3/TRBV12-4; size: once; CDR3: CASSVSPTYEQHF; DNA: TGTGCCAGCAGCGTCAGTCCCACCTACGAGCAGCACTTC
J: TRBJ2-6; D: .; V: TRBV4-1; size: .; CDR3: CASSQGNWCSGANVLTF; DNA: TGCGCCAGCAGCCAGGGGAACTGGTGCTCTGGGGCCAACGTCCTGACTTTC
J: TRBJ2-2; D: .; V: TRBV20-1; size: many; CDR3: CSLTGTTNTGELFF; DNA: TGCAGTCTAACCGGGACAACGAACACCGGGGAGCTGTTTTTT
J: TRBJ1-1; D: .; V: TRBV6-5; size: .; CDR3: CASRPTTGKRWNSEAFF; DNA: TGTGCCAGCAGGCCAACAACAGGGAAACGTTGGAACTCTGAAGCTTTCTTT
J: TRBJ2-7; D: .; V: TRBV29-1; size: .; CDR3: CGVESDSEQYF; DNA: TGCGGCGTTGAAAGTGACTCCGAGCAGTACTTC
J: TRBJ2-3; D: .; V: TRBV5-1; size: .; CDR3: CVSSFVPSPADTQYF; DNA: TGCGTCAGCAGCTTCGTCCCTAGCCCCGCAGATACGCAGTATTTT
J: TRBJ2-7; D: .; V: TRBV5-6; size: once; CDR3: CASSSMGLTGYERYF; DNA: TGTGCCAGCAGCTCCATGGGTCTAACGGGCTACGAGCGGTATTTC
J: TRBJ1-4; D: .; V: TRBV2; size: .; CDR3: CASTDRVGPKKLFF; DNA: TGTGCCAGCACGGATCGGGTCGGGCCGAAAAAACTGTTTTTT
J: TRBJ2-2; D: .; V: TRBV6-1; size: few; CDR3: CAISPDQVSGELFF; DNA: TGTGCCATCAGCCCAGACCAGGTCTCCGGGGAACTGTTTTTT
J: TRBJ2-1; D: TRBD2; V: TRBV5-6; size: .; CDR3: CVSSLRLSGRGNEQFF; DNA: TGTGTCAGCAGCTTGCGTCTTAGCGGGAGAGGCAATGAGCAGTTCTTC
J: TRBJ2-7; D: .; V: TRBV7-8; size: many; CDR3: CASSPQAHYEQYF; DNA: TGTGCCAGCAGCCCCCAGGCCCACTACGAGCAGTACTTC
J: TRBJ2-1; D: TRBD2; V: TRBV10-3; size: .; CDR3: CTISEIASGSGSEQFF; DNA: TGTACCATCAGTGAGATCGCTAGCGGGAGTGGTAGTGAGCAGTTCTTC